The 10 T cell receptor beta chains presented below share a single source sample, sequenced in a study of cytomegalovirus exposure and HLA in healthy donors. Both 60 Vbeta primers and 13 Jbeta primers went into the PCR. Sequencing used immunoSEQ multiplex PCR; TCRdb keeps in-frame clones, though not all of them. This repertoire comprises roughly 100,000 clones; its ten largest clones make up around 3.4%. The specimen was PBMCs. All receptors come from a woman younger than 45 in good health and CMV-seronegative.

CDR3 region: CAISSLAGGSNEQFF. The DNA of the CDR3 is TGTGCCATCAGTTCTCTAGCGGGAGGTTCCAATGAGCAGTTCTTC. The V gene is TRBV10-3, the J gene TRBJ2-1; 11 positions agree with TRBD2. The germline V gene has CDR1 ENHRY and CDR2 SYGVKD. This CDR3 is built from 15 residues. After removal of 5 bases from V and 6 bases from J, the junction contained 6 bases not matched to a gene.

DNA of the CDR3: TGTGCCAGCAGTTTATGGGTAGGGACAGGGACTGAAGCTTTCTTT. Amino acids: CASSLWVGTGTEAFF. The chain uses TRBV28 and TRBJ1-1; 9 bases agree with TRBD1. The length of the CDR3 is 15 residues. The ends lost 0 bases at V and 5 bases at J; junction bases unmatched: 4. Looked up from germline, CDR1 is MDHEN and CDR2 is SYDVKM.

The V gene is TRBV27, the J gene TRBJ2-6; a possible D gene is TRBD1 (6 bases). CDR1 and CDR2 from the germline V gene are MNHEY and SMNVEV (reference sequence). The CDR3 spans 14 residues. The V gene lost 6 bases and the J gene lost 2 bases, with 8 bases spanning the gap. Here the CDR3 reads CASRTGPGANVLTF. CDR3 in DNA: TGTGCCAGCAGGACAGGTCCTGGGGCCAACGTCCTGACTTTC.

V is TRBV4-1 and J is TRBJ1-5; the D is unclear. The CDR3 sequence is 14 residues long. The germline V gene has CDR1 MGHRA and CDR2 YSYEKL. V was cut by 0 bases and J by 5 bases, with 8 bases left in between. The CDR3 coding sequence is TGCGCCAGCAGCCAAGAGAGGGTGGATCAGCCCCAGCATTTT. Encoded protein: CASSQERVDQPQHF.

CDR3 region: CASSFSAGGGEQYF. The CDR3 nucleotides are TGTGCCAGCAGCTTCTCTGCGGGGGGTGGGGAGCAGTACTTC. The chain carries TRBV7-3 and TRBJ2-7, with 8 bases fitting TRBD2. Per the germline V gene, CDR1 is SGHTA and CDR2 is FQGTGA. The CDR3 sequence is 14 residues long. Germline trimming cut 3 bases from V and 7 bases from J; bases unmatched to any gene: 8.

The CDR3 loop is CAFGLGDYFPYEQYF. The CDR3 DNA is TGTGCCTTTGGACTCGGGGACTACTTTCCCTACGAGCAGTACTTC. V gene TRBV30 combines with J gene TRBJ2-7; 7 bases fit TRBD2. The germline V gene encodes CDR1 GTSNPN and CDR2 SVGIG (reference sequence). The CDR3 is made up of 15 amino acids. The ends lost 7 bases at V and 2 bases at J; junction bases unmatched: 14.

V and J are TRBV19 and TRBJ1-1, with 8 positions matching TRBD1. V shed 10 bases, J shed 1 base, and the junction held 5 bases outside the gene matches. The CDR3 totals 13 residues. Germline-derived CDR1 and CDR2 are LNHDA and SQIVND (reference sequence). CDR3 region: CATSDRGNTEAFF. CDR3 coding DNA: TGTGCCACTTCCGACAGGGGGAACACTGAAGCTTTCTTT. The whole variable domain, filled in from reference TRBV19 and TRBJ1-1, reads DGGITQSPKYLFRKEGQNVTLSCEQNLNHDAMYWYRQDPGQGLRLIYYSQIVNDFQKGDIAEGYSVSREKKESFPLTVTSAQKNPTAFYLCATSDRGNTEAFFGQGTRLTVV.

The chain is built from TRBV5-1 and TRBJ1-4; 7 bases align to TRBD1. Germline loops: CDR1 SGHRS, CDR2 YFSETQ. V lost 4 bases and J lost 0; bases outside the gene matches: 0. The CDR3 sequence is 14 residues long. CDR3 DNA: TGCGCCAGCAGCCAGGGGGCAACTAATGAAAAACTGTTTTTT. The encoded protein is CASSQGATNEKLFF.

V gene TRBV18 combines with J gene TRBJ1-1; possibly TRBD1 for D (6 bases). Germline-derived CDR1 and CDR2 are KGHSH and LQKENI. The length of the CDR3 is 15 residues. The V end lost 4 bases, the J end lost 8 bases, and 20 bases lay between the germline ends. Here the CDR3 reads CASSLLGQTSAEAFF. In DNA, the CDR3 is TGTGCCAGCTCACTATTGGGACAAACCAGCGCCGAAGCTTTCTTT.

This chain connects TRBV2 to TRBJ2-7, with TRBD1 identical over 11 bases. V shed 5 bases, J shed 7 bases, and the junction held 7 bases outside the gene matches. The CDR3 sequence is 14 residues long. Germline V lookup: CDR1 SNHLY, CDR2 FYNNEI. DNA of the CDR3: TGTGCCAGCAGTCCCGGGACAGGGGGACGGGAGCAGTACTTC. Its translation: CASSPGTGGREQYF.